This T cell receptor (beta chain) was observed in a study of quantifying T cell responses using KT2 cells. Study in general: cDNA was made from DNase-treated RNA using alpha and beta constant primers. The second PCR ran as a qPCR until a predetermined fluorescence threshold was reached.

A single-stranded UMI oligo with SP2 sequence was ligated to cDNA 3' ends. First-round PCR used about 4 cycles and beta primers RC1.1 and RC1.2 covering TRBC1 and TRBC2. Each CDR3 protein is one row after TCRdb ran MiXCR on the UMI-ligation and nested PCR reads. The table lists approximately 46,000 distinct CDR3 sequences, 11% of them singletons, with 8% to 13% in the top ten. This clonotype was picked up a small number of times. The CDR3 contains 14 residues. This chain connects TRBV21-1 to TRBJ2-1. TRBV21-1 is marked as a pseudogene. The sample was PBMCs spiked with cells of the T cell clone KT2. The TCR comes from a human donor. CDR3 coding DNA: TGTGCCAGCAGCAAGACATTCCACTTGAATGAGCAGTTCTTC. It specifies CASSKTFHLNEQFF.